A single sample gave rise to the 5 T cell receptor beta chains below, sequenced in a study of cytomegalovirus exposure and HLA in healthy donors (TCRdb year 2017). The protocol used for the library was the immunoSEQ multiplex PCR assay. TCRdb holds this immuneACCESS table with in-frame rearrangements only. Some clones are missing; in checked studies, unresolved V genes explain under half, and the rest has no known cause. The sample includes hundreds of thousands of clones, with approximately 88% observed a single time. Roughly 13% of the sample is in the top ten clones. Material: PBMCs. These receptors all stem from a woman in her 30s in good health and CMV-seropositive.

V and J are TRBV2 and TRBJ2-1, with 10 bases identical to TRBD2. Germline CDR1 reads SNHLY; CDR2 reads FYNNEI. V shed 0 bases, J shed 2 bases, and the junction held 16 bases outside the gene matches. CDR3 length equals 21 residues. This chain's CDR3 is CASSEALTGLTSGSTYNEQFF. The CDR3, as DNA: TGTGCCAGCAGTGAAGCGCTAACAGGGTTGACTAGCGGGTCAACCTACAATGAGCAGTTCTTC. Full variable domain (rest looked up from reference TRBV2 and TRBJ2-1): EPEVTQTPSHQVTQMGQEVILRCVPISNHLYFYWYRQILGQKVEFLVSFYNNEISEKSEIFDDQFSVERPDGSNFTLKIRSTKLEDSAMYFCASSEALTGLTSGSTYNEQFFGPGTRLTVL.

The chain has TRBV18 and TRBJ2-7; maybe TRBD2 (6 bases). Germline lookup yields CDR1 KGHSH and CDR2 LQKENI. The CDR3 loop spans 13 amino acids. The V and J ends lost 3 bases and 6 bases respectively, with 12 bases between them. CDR3 protein: CASSPAGLREQYF. The CDR3 coding sequence is TGTGCCAGCTCACCGGCGGGACTCCGCGAGCAGTACTTC.

This clone came up many times. The chain carries TRBV4-1 and TRBJ2-3; D ambiguous. V lost 5 bases and J lost 1, with 13 bases in between. Looked up from germline, CDR1 is MGHRA and CDR2 is YSYEKL. This CDR3 comprises 15 residues. The CDR3 region is CASSNPVNGTDTQYF. For the CDR3, the DNA is TGCGCCAGCAGCAACCCAGTTAATGGCACAGATACGCAGTATTTT.

The CDR3 DNA reads TGTGCCAGCAGTGCTCGGGTCGGAACCTACGAGCAGTACTTC. The encoded protein is CASSARVGTYEQYF. This chain uses TRBV25-1 with TRBJ2-7; D is uncertain. V was shortened by 4 bases and J by 2 bases, with 12 bases between the two germline ends. Germline values: CDR1 MGHDK, CDR2 SYGVNS. This CDR3 is built from 14 residues.

The chain's CDR3 is CASSAETSGSEQYF. The CDR3 nucleotides read TGTGCCAGCAGTGCCGAGACTAGCGGGAGCGAGCAGTACTTC. The V gene is TRBV6-4, the J gene TRBJ2-7; 12 positions agree with TRBD2. The CDR3 covers 14 residues. Germline CDR1 MRHNA, CDR2 SNTAGT. The junction had 4 bases not matched to a gene; V was cut back by 4 bases and J by 6 bases.